The 23 T cell receptor beta chains below all came from one sample that was sequenced in a study of shared clonotypes between healthy human individuals (dated by TCRdb to the early 2020s). Library method: the immunoSEQ multiplex PCR assay. The clones in this table, taken by TCRdb from immuneACCESS, are in-frame only. Not every clone is retained; where verified, under half of the shortfall comes from an unresolved V gene, and the cause of the rest is unknown. Recorded for this sample are some 2,500,000 clones; around 93% of them occurred a single time. The ten most abundant clones make up 0.37% of the sample. The sequencing input was naive CD4+ T cells from PBMCs. In light of the paper, this sample's cell subset or site label describes: CD45RA+ positively selected. The receptors derive from a man between 18 and 29 years old in good health. Some clones in this sample may be carry-over from other donors' samples.

The CDR3 DNA is TGTGCCAGCAGTCCAGGCTCGGCGGGAGGGCGGGACAATGAGCAGTTCTTC. Residues: CASSPGSAGGRDNEQFF. The chain couples TRBV28 to TRBJ2-1; 9 bases are shared with TRBD2. This CDR3 spans 17 amino acids. In germline, CDR1 is MDHEN, CDR2 SYDVKM. Unmatched junction bases numbered 13, after V lost 5 bases and J lost 5 bases. Looking up the rest from reference TRBV28 and TRBJ2-1 gives the full variable domain: DVKVTQSSRYLVKRTGEKVFLECVQDMDHENMFWYRQDPGLGLRLIYFSYDVKMKEKGDIPEGYSVSREKKERFSLILESASTNQTSMYLCASSPGSAGGRDNEQFFGPGTRLTVL.

The V gene is TRBV7-3, the J gene TRBJ2-1, with 8 bases identical to TRBD2. V shed 0 bases and J 15 bases; nucleotides not matched to a gene: 10. In germline, CDR1 is SGHTA, CDR2 FQGTGA. The CDR3 extends over 14 amino acids. The CDR3 loop reads CASSLTNRGGPRFF. CDR3 DNA sequence: TGTGCCAGCAGCTTAACTAATCGGGGGGGACCTCGGTTCTTC.

The chain carries TRBV2 and TRBJ1-1; D remains unclear. CDR1 is SNHLY and CDR2 is FYNNEI in the germline V gene. V gave up 2 bases and J gave up 1 base, with 8 bases separating them. The CDR3 length is 14 residues. CDR3 protein: CASSEIGSNTEAFF. The CDR3 nucleotides are TGTGCCAGCAGTGAAATTGGGTCGAACACTGAAGCTTTCTTT.

The chain carries TRBV28 and TRBJ2-1; 7 bases are shared with TRBD2. CDR3 size: 16 residues. The germline CDR1 and CDR2 sequences are MDHEN and SYDVKM. V shed 3 bases and J 7 bases; nucleotides not matched to a gene: 12. The CDR3: CASSFRNGRASNEQFF. DNA for the CDR3: TGTGCCAGCAGTTTTCGTAATGGGAGGGCCTCGAATGAGCAGTTCTTC.

With respect to this clone: At the DNA level, this CDR3 is encoded by other sequences in the same sample as well. The CDR3 nucleotides read TGTGCCAGCAGCTTAGCCCGACAGAACACCGGGGAGCTGTTTTTT. Its translation: CASSLARQNTGELFF. The V gene is TRBV7-2, the J gene TRBJ2-2; D is unresolved. CDR1 is SGHTA and CDR2 is FQGNSA in the germline V gene. V gave up 0 bases and J gave up 1 base, with 6 bases separating them. This CDR3 has 15 amino acids.

This clone was seen just once. This specimen includes other DNA sequences encoding the same CDR3. The V call is TRBV5-1, the J call TRBJ2-5; TRBD1 might be the D (5 bases). The germline gives CDR1 SGHRS, CDR2 YFSETQ. The CDR3 totals 14 residues. V lost 0 bases, J lost 4 bases, and 10 bases lay in between. This chain's CDR3 is CASSLGQGLETQYF. The CDR3 bases are TGCGCCAGCAGCTTGGGGCAGGGATTAGAGACCCAGTACTTC.

This chain connects TRBV2 to TRBJ1-4; D not certain. The CDR3 has 14 residues. Per germline, CDR1 SNHLY and CDR2 FYNNEI. Trimming removed 3 bases at V and 8 bases at J, with 13 bases between. CDR3 nucleotide sequence: TGTGCCAGCAGTGACTCGGGCGTTAGGGAAAAACTGTTTTTT. Translating it yields CASSDSGVREKLFF.

This clone turned up a few times. The sample has other DNA sequences that encode this CDR3 too. V and J are TRBV6-1 and TRBJ2-5; no firm D call. CDR3 length: 12 amino acids. The V end lost 4 bases, the J end lost 4 bases, and 7 bases lay between the germline ends. The germline V gene encodes CDR1 MNHNS and CDR2 SASEGT. CDR3 region: CASSVLGETQYF. CDR3 nucleotide sequence: TGTGCCAGCAGTGTCTTGGGAGAGACCCAGTACTTC.

The chain joins TRBV28 to TRBJ2-1, with 10 bases fitting TRBD2. This CDR3 spans 17 amino acids. Germline CDR1 MDHEN, CDR2 SYDVKM. The J segment lost 9 bases and the V segment lost 5 bases, leaving 16 bases of the junction unmatched. This CDR3 is CASSRLSSGRSFGEQFF. The CDR3 coding sequence is TGTGCCAGCAGTCGGCTGAGTAGCGGGAGGTCCTTCGGTGAGCAGTTCTTC.

The genes are TRBV18 and TRBJ2-3; 12 bases line up with TRBD2. V shed 1 base, J shed 2 bases, and the junction held 4 bases outside the gene matches. The CDR3 contains 17 residues. Germline CDR1 reads KGHSH; CDR2 reads LQKENI. For the CDR3, the DNA is TGTGCCAGCTCACCACAGCTAGCGGGAGGGCCCACAGATACGCAGTATTTT. This gives the protein CASSPQLAGGPTDTQYF. The full variable domain, with the rest looked up from reference TRBV18 and TRBJ2-3, is NAGVMQNPRHLVRRRGQEARLRCSPMKGHSHVYWYRQLPEEGLKFMVYLQKENIIDESGMPKERFSAEFPKEGPSILRIQQVVRGDSAAYFCASSPQLAGGPTDTQYFGPGTRLTVL.

The chain links TRBV4-1 to TRBJ1-1, with D possibly being TRBD1 (6 bases). Trimming took 0 bases from V and 9 from J, leaving 17 bases between them. Germline V gene lookup returns CDR1 MGHRA and CDR2 YSYEKL. The CDR3 covers 15 residues. The chain's CDR3 is CASSQDQTPGTKAFF. CDR3 bases: TGCGCCAGCAGCCAAGATCAGACCCCCGGGACAAAAGCTTTCTTT.

The J gene is TRBJ2-1, the V gene TRBV7-9, with 7 bases that match TRBD1. CDR1 is SEHNR, CDR2 FQNEAQ, per germline (reference sequence). The CDR3 length is 14 residues. Losses at the gene ends were 5 bases for V and 5 bases for J; bases not matched to a gene: 6. The chain's CDR3 is CASSLRDRNNEQFF. The CDR3 nucleotides read TGTGCCAGCAGCCTCCGGGACAGAAACAATGAGCAGTTCTTC.

The chain recombines TRBV5-1 with TRBJ1-1; the D is unclear. Looked up from germline, CDR1 is SGHRS and CDR2 is YFSETQ. The CDR3 covers 12 residues. V was cut by 0 bases and J by 6 bases, with 6 bases left in between. CDR3 loop: CASSLGSSEAFF. The CDR3 DNA reads as TGCGCCAGCAGCTTGGGTTCGTCTGAAGCTTTCTTT.

A few counts support this clone. The gene calls are TRBV30 and TRBJ1-2; D call uncertain. The ends were cut back, 1 base at V and 4 bases at J, with 10 bases in the middle. Germline CDR1 and CDR2: GTSNPN and SVGIG (reference sequence). CDR3 size: 13 residues. The CDR3 coding sequence is TGTGCCTGGAGTGGAACAGACTCCTATGGCTACACCTTC. Amino acids: CAWSGTDSYGYTF.

The gene calls are TRBV28 and TRBJ2-7, with 10 bases identical to TRBD2. Trimming at V came to 6 bases and at J to 7 bases, leaving 9 bases not matched to a gene. The CDR3 runs to 14 residues. CDR1 and CDR2 (germline): MDHEN, SYDVKM. The CDR3 here is CASRRTSGVWEQYF. CDR3 nucleotides: TGTGCCAGCAGAAGGACTAGCGGAGTTTGGGAGCAGTACTTC.

This chain connects TRBV18 to TRBJ2-5; the D gene is possibly TRBD1 (6 bases). Germline values: CDR1 KGHSH, CDR2 LQKENI. The CDR3 spans 14 residues. V lost 8 bases and J 2 bases, leaving 15 bases between the germline ends. The CDR3 sequence: CASPVGAAQETQYF. The DNA for the CDR3 is TGTGCCAGCCCTGTGGGGGCAGCTCAAGAGACCCAGTACTTC. Variable domain in full (rest from reference TRBV18 and TRBJ2-5): NAGVMQNPRHLVRRRGQEARLRCSPMKGHSHVYWYRQLPEEGLKFMVYLQKENIIDESGMPKERFSAEFPKEGPSILRIQQVVRGDSAAYFCASPVGAAQETQYFGPGTRLLVL.

This chain uses TRBV28 with TRBJ2-3; no definite D call. The CDR3 extends over 14 amino acids. Germline V lookup: CDR1 MDHEN, CDR2 SYDVKM. Trimming cost V 4 bases and J 0 bases, with 8 bases left between them. This CDR3 reads CASSWRSSTDTQYF. CDR3 nucleotides: TGTGCCAGCAGTTGGCGGTCTAGCACAGATACGCAGTATTTT.

The chain couples TRBV4-1 to TRBJ2-1, with 13 bases that match TRBD2. This CDR3 contains 18 residues. Looked up from germline, CDR1 is MGHRA and CDR2 is YSYEKL. The V and J ends lost 3 bases and 7 bases, in that order; junction bases with no gene match: 12. The chain's CDR3 is CASSHLPRTSGGRNEQFF. In DNA form, the CDR3 reads TGCGCCAGCAGCCACCTCCCCCGGACTAGCGGGGGAAGGAATGAGCAGTTCTTC.

This clone was counted between two and nine times. V gene TRBV18 combines with J gene TRBJ1-5; 7 nucleotides match TRBD1. This CDR3 spans 16 amino acids. Germline trimming cut 0 bases from V and 6 bases from J; bases unmatched to any gene: 8. From germline, CDR1 is KGHSH and CDR2 LQKENI. This chain's CDR3 is CASSPPGGGGRQPQHF. The CDR3, as DNA: TGTGCCAGCTCACCACCAGGGGGCGGAGGTCGTCAGCCCCAGCATTTT.

This clone was seen once. The chain has TRBV28 and TRBJ1-2; 9 bases line up with TRBD1. CDR1 and CDR2 (germline): MDHEN, SYDVKM. CDR3 size: 15 residues. Losses at the gene ends were 2 bases for V and 3 bases for J; bases not matched to a gene: 4. The CDR3 protein is CASSLAGQGYYGYTF. The DNA of the CDR3 is TGTGCCAGCAGTTTAGCGGGACAGGGATACTATGGCTACACCTTC.

The chain combines TRBV9 with TRBJ2-1; possible D gene TRBD2, 5 bases. Trimming removed 5 bases from V and 5 bases from J, with 20 bases in between. The CDR3 is made up of 16 amino acids. CDR1 is SGDLS and CDR2 is YYNGEE in the germline V gene. CDR3 DNA sequence: TGTGCCAGCAGTACTCTCCGGGCGGGTTATAACAATGAGCAGTTCTTC. Protein sequence: CASSTLRAGYNNEQFF.

The V gene is TRBV19, the J gene TRBJ1-5; D gene uncertain. Trimming took off 5 bases at V and 4 bases at J, with 18 bases between the two ends. CDR1 is LNHDA and CDR2 is SQIVND in the germline V gene (reference sequence). The CDR3 has 16 residues. The CDR3 nucleotides are TGTGCCAGTAGTCCTCCTATGGGCAAGAGAAATCAGCCCCAGCATTTT. This sequence encodes CASSPPMGKRNQPQHF.

CDR3 nucleotide sequence: TGCGCCAGCAGCTTGGGCGGGACAGGGGCCAACGAGCAGTACTTC. Translation gives CASSLGGTGANEQYF. The chain couples TRBV5-1 to TRBJ2-7; 10 nucleotides agree with TRBD1. With V trimmed by 0 bases and J by 5 bases, 5 bases remained unmatched. Germline-derived CDR1 and CDR2 are SGHRS and YFSETQ. The CDR3 runs 15 residues.